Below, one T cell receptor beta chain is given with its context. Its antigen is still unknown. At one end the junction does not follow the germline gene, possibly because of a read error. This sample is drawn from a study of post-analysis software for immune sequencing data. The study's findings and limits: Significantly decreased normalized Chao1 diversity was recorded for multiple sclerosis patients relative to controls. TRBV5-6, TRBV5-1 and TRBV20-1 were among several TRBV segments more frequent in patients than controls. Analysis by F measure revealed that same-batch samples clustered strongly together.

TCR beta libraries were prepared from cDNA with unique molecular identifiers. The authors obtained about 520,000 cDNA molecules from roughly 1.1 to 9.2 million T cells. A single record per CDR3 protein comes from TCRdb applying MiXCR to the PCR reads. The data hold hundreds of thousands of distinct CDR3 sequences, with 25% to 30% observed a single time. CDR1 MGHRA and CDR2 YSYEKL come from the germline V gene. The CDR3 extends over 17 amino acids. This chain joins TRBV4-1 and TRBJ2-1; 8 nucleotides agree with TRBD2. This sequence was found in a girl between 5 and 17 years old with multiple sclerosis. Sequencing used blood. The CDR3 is CAGSQVDMGLVMNEQFF. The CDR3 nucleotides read TGCGCCGGCAGTCAAGTTGATATGGGACTAGTGATGAATGAGCAGTTCTTC.